The 19 T cell receptor beta chains reported below all come from one sample, sequenced in a study of T cells in women clearing cervical HPV infection. Only in-frame clones appear in the TCRdb table, and some are missing; sequencing was by immunoSEQ multiplex PCR. Here the sample table reports under 45,000 clones. Sample: blood buffy coat. All receptors derive from a woman aged 18 to 69 with a cervical HPV16 infection that either progressed to CIN3+ or cleared (not recorded which).

Note on this clone: The read comes to an end 3 residues before the CDR3 does, leaving the germline J gene to fill in the end. The gene calls are TRBV5-4 and TRBJ2-1; weak D call: TRBD2 (6 bases). With 5 bases removed from V and 0 bases from J, the gap between germline ends came to 9 bases. Germline V lookup: CDR1 SGHNT, CDR2 YYREEE (reference sequence). The CDR3 consists of 14 residues. CDR3 region: CASSRRGSYNEQFF. The sequenced part of the CDR3 DNA is TGTGCCAGCAGTCGGCGGGGCTCCTACAATGAG.

CDR3 DNA (partial): TGTGCCGGGGGGGCCTATGAG. It translates to CAGGAYE. The complete CDR3 protein is CAGGAYEQFF. The chain combines TRBV2 with TRBJ2-1, with D possibly matching TRBD2 (7 bases). The CDR3 end lies 3 residues beyond the end of the read and is filled in from the germline J gene. V was pared by 11 bases and J by 8 bases, with 10 bases between. Germline lookup yields CDR1 SNHLY and CDR2 FYNNEI. The CDR3 totals 10 residues. The full variable domain, in which reference TRBV2 and TRBJ2-1 provide the parts outside the CDR3, is EPEVTQTPSHQVTQMGQEVILRCVPISNHLYFYWYRQILGQKVEFLVSFYNNEISEKSEIFDDQFSVERPDGSNFTLKIRSTKLEDSAMYFCAGGAYEQFFGPGTRLTVL.

About this clone itself: Read sequence stops 3 residues before the CDR3 end, and the germline J gene provides the missing end. The chain is built from TRBV12-3 or TRBV12-4 and TRBJ2-3, with TRBD2 identical over 8 bases. The CDR3 sequence is 15 residues long. The CDR3: CASRSGRGIQETQYF. CDR3 DNA, as far as it was read: TGTGCCAGCAGGAGCGGGAGAGGTATCCAAGAGACG.

About this clone itself: The CDR3 extends 3 residues past the end of the read, so its final part is completed from the germline J gene. The chain combines TRBV7-3 with TRBJ2-2, with D hard to call. This CDR3 region has 12 residues. Germline V gives CDR1 SGHTA, CDR2 FQGTGA. V lost 4 bases to trimming and J lost 5 bases, with 5 bases between them. The CDR3 DNA, read in part, is TGTGCCAGCAGCTCGGGTACCGGGGAG. Translated: CASSSGTGE. The complete CDR3 reads CASSSGTGELFF. The variable domain in full, with the rest retrieved from reference TRBV7-3 and TRBJ2-2, is GAGVSQTPSNKVTEKGKYVELRCDPISGHTALYWYRQSLGQGPEFLIYFQGTGAADDSGLPNDRFFAVRPEGSVSTLKIQRTERGDSAVYLCASSSGTGELFFGEGSRLTVL.

As to this clone: The CDR3 end falls 3 residues outside the read, so it is completed with the germline J gene. This chain joins TRBV7-9 and TRBJ2-7; 8 bases are shared with TRBD1. Per germline, CDR1 SEHNR and CDR2 FQNEAQ (reference sequence). CDR3 length: 15 amino acids. The J segment lost 2 bases and the V segment lost 1 base, leaving 4 bases of the junction unmatched. CDR3 DNA (partial): TGTGCCAGCAGCTTAGTAGTGGGACAGGCCTACGAG. Its translation is CASSLVVGQAYE. The entire CDR3 reads CASSLVVGQAYEQYF.

Notes on this clone: The CDR3 end is not reached by the read, which stops 3 residues before it; the germline J gene fills it in. The chain has TRBV29-1 and TRBJ2-1; 8 nucleotides agree with TRBD2. Germline CDR1 is SQVTM and CDR2 is ANQGSEA. Trimming took 5 bases from V and 7 from J; bases not matched to a gene: 13. The CDR3 has 15 amino acids. CDR3 in amino acids: CSVSGGGGRINEQFF. The covered CDR3 bases are TGCAGCGTTTCCGGGGGGGGCGGGAGGATTAATGAG.

A note on this clone: The CDR3 goes on 3 residues after the read ends, and that part is filled in from the germline J gene. The chain employs TRBV30 and TRBJ2-5; D remains unclear. Trimming left V 2 bases short and J 4 bases short, with 14 bases between. The CDR3 consists of 14 residues. Germline CDR1 GTSNPN, CDR2 SVGIG (reference sequence). CDR3 sequence: CAWSSVSPRETQYF. CDR3 DNA, as far as it was read: TGTGCCTGGAGTTCGGTGTCCCCCCGAGAGACC.

Worth noting for this clone: The CDR3 end falls 3 residues outside the read, so it is completed with the germline J gene. This rearrangement joins TRBV6-2 or TRBV6-3 to TRBJ1-6; tentatively, D is TRBD1 (6 bases). CDR3 size: 13 residues. Germline V gives CDR1 MNHEY, CDR2 SVGEGT. V was cut by 6 bases and J by 8 bases, with 11 bases left in between. The covered CDR3 bases are TGTGCCAGCAGCCGACAGGAATATTCACCC. It encodes CASSRQEYSP. The full CDR3 is CASSRQEYSPLHF.

Of note for this clone: One junction end disagrees with the germline gene, perhaps due to a read error. The read comes to an end 3 residues before the CDR3 does, leaving the germline J gene to fill in the end. The same CDR3 is also encoded by other DNA sequences in this sample. This chain joins TRBV19 and TRBJ1-3; TRBD1 is a possible D gene (5 bases). The CDR3 length is 12 residues. CDR1 and CDR2 (germline): LNHDA, SQIVND (reference sequence). CDR3 DNA, as far as it was read: TGTGCCAGTACCACGGGGGGAAACACA. Protein: CASTTGGNT. In full, the CDR3 reads CASTTGGNTIYF.

The CDR3 here is CATRDRMGYNDYTF. CDR3 DNA (partial): TGTGCCACCAGGGACAGGATGGGGTACAATGAC. The chain couples TRBV19 to TRBJ1-2; TRBD1 aligns across 8 bases. The read terminates 3 residues before the CDR3 end, so the remaining end is supplied by the germline J gene. The CDR3 consists of 14 residues. Germline V CDR1 and CDR2: LNHDA, SQIVND (reference sequence).

Notes on this clone: The observed sequence ends 3 residues before the CDR3 terminus, with the missing tail filled in from the germline J gene. J is TRBJ1-3 and V is TRBV7-8; TRBD1 might be the D (6 bases). V gave up 8 bases and J gave up 6 bases, with 17 bases separating them. CDR1 SGHVS and CDR2 FQNEAQ come from the germline V gene. This CDR3 is 14 amino acids long. This chain's CDR3 is CASGGLGKENTIYF. The CDR3 DNA, read in part, is TGTGCCAGCGGGGGCCTGGGTAAGGAAAACACC.

As regards this clone: The read is 3 residues too short to cover the CDR3 end, so that end is filled in from the germline J gene. The rearrangement links TRBV19 to TRBJ1-2, with 11 nucleotides matching TRBD1. This CDR3 has 15 amino acids. From germline, CDR1 is LNHDA and CDR2 SQIVND (reference sequence). The sequenced part of the CDR3 DNA is TGTGCCAGTAGTAAAACCGGGACAGGGGGTGAAGAC. Translation: CASSKTGTGGED. The CDR3 reads in full as CASSKTGTGGEDYTF. Full variable domain (remainder filled in from reference TRBV19 and TRBJ1-2): DGGITQSPKYLFRKEGQNVTLSCEQNLNHDAMYWYRQDPGQGLRLIYYSQIVNDFQKGDIAEGYSVSREKKESFPLTVTSAQKNPTAFYLCASSKTGTGGEDYTFGSGTRLTVV.

Remarks on this clone: Read coverage stops 3 residues before the CDR3 terminus; the germline J gene supplies the remainder. V gene TRBV19 combines with J gene TRBJ1-4, with unresolved D. V was shortened by 5 bases and J by 7 bases, with 11 bases between the two germline ends. Germline V lookup: CDR1 LNHDA, CDR2 SQIVND (reference sequence). The CDR3 consists of 13 residues. CDR3 DNA (partial): TGTGCCAGTAGTGGTTCAACGGGTGAAAAA. Its protein product is CASSGSTGEK. The complete CDR3 sequence is CASSGSTGEKLFF.

In the case of this clone: The read ends 3 residues shy of where the CDR3 ends; the end is completed using the germline J gene. The chain has TRBV11-3 and TRBJ2-7; weak D call: TRBD2 (6 bases). The CDR3 consists of 14 residues. The germline V gene has CDR1 SGHNT and CDR2 YENEEA. The V and J ends lost 6 bases and 3 bases respectively, with 15 bases between them. The covered CDR3 bases are TGTGCCAGCAGTGTTTACCTAGCGAGCTACGAG. Residues: CASSVYLASYE. The entire CDR3 sequence reads CASSVYLASYEQYF.

Regarding this clone: The CDR3 is cut off 3 residues early in the read; its end comes from the germline J gene. The chain links TRBV29-1 to TRBJ2-3, with TRBD2 matching over 9 bases. Losses at the gene ends were 7 bases for V and 7 bases for J; bases not matched to a gene: 12. Germline CDR1 reads SQVTM; CDR2 reads ANQGSEA. This CDR3 spans 14 amino acids. CDR3 loop: CSDLLAGGSYTQYF. CDR3 DNA, as far as it was read: TGCAGCGACCTACTGGCGGGAGGGAGTTATACG.

Regarding this clone: The read terminates 3 residues ahead of where the CDR3 ends, so the germline J gene completes it. The chain couples TRBV29-1 to TRBJ1-1, with D tentatively TRBD1 (6 bases). The V end was cut by 7 bases, the J end by 6 bases, with 18 bases between. In germline, CDR1 is SQVTM, CDR2 ANQGSEA. The CDR3 extends over 13 amino acids. The CDR3 loop reads CSATGQGRPEAFF. Partial CDR3 DNA: TGCAGCGCCACAGGCCAGGGGAGACCTGAA.

A note on this clone: The sequence runs out 3 residues before the end of the CDR3; the remainder is reconstructed from the germline J gene. The V call is TRBV19, the J call TRBJ2-3, with D perhaps matching TRBD2 (6 bases). Germline lookup yields CDR1 LNHDA and CDR2 SQIVND (reference sequence). CDR3 length equals 13 residues. CDR3 residues: CASSIGTQETQYF. The sequenced CDR3 bases are TGTGCCAGTAGTATTGGGACTCAAGAGACG.

With regard to this clone: Its ends do not fully match the called genes, so a read error is possible. The read terminates 3 residues ahead of where the CDR3 ends, so the germline J gene completes it. The chain is built from TRBV4-2 and TRBJ2-3, with 10 bases fitting TRBD2. The CDR3 extends over 17 amino acids. CDR1 LGHNA and CDR2 YNFKEQ come from the germline V gene. Incomplete CDR3 DNA: TGCGCCAGCAGCCAAGAATGGACTAGCGGCGCAGGAGATACG. Translation gives CASSQEWTSGAGDT. The entire CDR3 is CASSQEWTSGAGDTQYF.

With respect to this clone: The CDR3 end lies 3 residues beyond the end of the read and is filled in from the germline J gene. The V call is TRBV14, the J call TRBJ1-1; the match to TRBD1 covers 7 bases. Looked up from germline, CDR1 is SGHDN and CDR2 is FVKESK. V was clipped by 3 bases and J by 1 base; unmatched bases: 5. CDR3 length: 15 amino acids. CDR3 DNA, as far as it was read: TGTGCCAGCAGCCAGCTGACAGGGTCGAACACTGAA. Amino acid sequence: CASSQLTGSNTE. From start to end, the CDR3 is CASSQLTGSNTEAFF.